The clone carrying this TCR beta chain was seen a few times. This sample was taken from a study of blood T cell repertoires in COVID-19. Study information: The United States, Italy and Spain supplied acute and convalescent COVID-19 samples. Nucleic acid was either cDNA or gDNA, and it came from T cells, B-cell-depleted T cells, or PBMCs.

In germline, CDR1 is SGHDT, CDR2 YYEEEE. The CDR3 has 14 amino acids. The V gene end was trimmed by 0 bases and the J gene end by 5 bases; junction bases not matched to a gene: 3. As processed by the authors: Scientists estimated how many nucleated cells there were by amplifying reference gene primers. The method was immunoSEQ multiplex PCR; TCRdb's version includes in-frame clones alone and lacks a portion of them. That table is the source of V, J and clone size, and D and trimming were worked out from the DNA. The sample holds roughly 110,000 clones, approximately 88% seen once. The sequence derives from a human donor in a cohort sampled during active COVID-19. The chain links TRBV5-6 to TRBJ2-5, with 8 bases fitting TRBD2. The sample consisted of peripheral blood. CDR3 sequence: CASSLAGGGETQYF. CDR3 coding DNA: TGTGCCAGCAGCTTGGCGGGAGGGGGGGAGACCCAGTACTTC. The full variable domain, its missing parts supplied by reference TRBV5-6 and TRBJ2-5, is DAGVTQSPTHLIKTRGQQVTLRCSPKSGHDTVSWYQQALGQGPQFIFQYYEEEERQRGNFPDRFSGHQFPNYSSELNVNALLLGDSALYLCASSLAGGGETQYFGPGTRLLVL.